Detailed here is one T cell receptor beta chain. Per germline, CDR1 GTSNPN and CDR2 SVGIG (reference sequence). The V end lost 4 bases, the J end lost 1 base, and 16 bases lay between the germline ends. The CDR3 is 15 residues long. This sample is drawn from a study of OX40 agonist ivuxolimab in advanced cancers. Profiled with immunoSEQ multiplex PCR; TCRdb holds only in-frame clones, not every one. The data contain more than 35,000 clones, about 80% of them singletons. The source is an adult with an advanced solid tumor such as melanoma, head and neck, liver or kidney cancer. V gene TRBV30 combines with J gene TRBJ1-1; no firm D call. The source material was CD4+ or CD8+ T cells sorted from blood, sampled in a trial of the OX40 agonist ivuxolimab. The CDR3, as DNA: TGTGCCTGGAAGGGCCCTCAATCCCGGAACACTGAAGCTTTCTTT. Protein: CAWKGPQSRNTEAFF.